Listed below are T cell receptor beta chains from one sample, sequenced in a study of blood T cell repertoires in COVID-19. Only in-frame clones appear in the TCRdb table, and some are missing; sequencing was by immunoSEQ multiplex PCR. The sample consists of about 33,000 clones, about 91% of them appearing once. The sample comprised peripheral blood. The receptors derive from a human donor in a cohort sampled during active COVID-19. CDR3s include the opening cysteine and the closing phenylalanine or tryptophan. The D gene is left open where the match is weak. Only some rows state a clone size, as once, few, many or a class for expanded clones.

CDR3 protein: CASSPHSRQGQPQHF
CDR3 DNA: TGTGCCAGCAGCCCCCACTCTCGACAGGGACAGCCCCAGCATTTT
D gene: TRBD1
clone size: NA
J gene: TRBJ1-5
V gene: TRBV7-2

CDR3 protein: CASSHQLSGIGTGELFF
CDR3 DNA: TGTGCCAGCAGCCACCAGCTTAGCGGGATCGGTACCGGGGAGCTGTTTTTT
D gene: TRBD2
clone size: NA
J gene: TRBJ2-2
V gene: TRBV3-1/TRBV3-2

CDR3 protein: CASGKRGVRETQYF
CDR3 DNA: TGTGCCAGCGGCAAACGGGGGGTCCGGGAGACCCAGTACTTC
D gene: TRBD2
clone size: NA
J gene: TRBJ2-5
V gene: TRBV6-5

CDR3 protein: CASSDLPGQLYEQYF
CDR3 DNA: TGTGCCAGCTCAGATCTTCCGGGACAGCTCTACGAGCAGTACTTC
D gene: TRBD1
clone size: NA
J gene: TRBJ2-7
V gene: TRBV18

CDR3 protein: CASSPSPAVAGGNIQYF
CDR3 DNA: TGTGCCAGCAGCCCCAGCCCAGCGGTCGCCGGGGGTAACATTCAGTACTTC
D gene: NA
clone size: NA
J gene: TRBJ2-4
V gene: TRBV7-6

CDR3 protein: CASSVASSRSGNTIYF
CDR3 DNA: TGTGCCAGCAGCGTAGCGAGTTCTCGATCTGGAAACACCATATATTTT
D gene: NA
clone size: NA
J gene: TRBJ1-3
V gene: TRBV9

CDR3 protein: CASSLDRLTYEQYF
CDR3 DNA: TGTGCCAGCAGCCTGGACAGATTGACCTACGAGCAGTACTTC
D gene: NA
clone size: once
J gene: TRBJ2-7
V gene: TRBV7-8

CDR3 protein: CASGGQAPYEQYF
CDR3 DNA: TGTGCCAGCGGAGGACAGGCCCCCTACGAGCAGTACTTC
D gene: TRBD1
clone size: NA
J gene: TRBJ2-7
V gene: TRBV11-3

CDR3 protein: CASRPGRYNEQFF
CDR3 DNA: TGTGCCAGCAGGCCCGGCAGGTACAATGAGCAGTTCTTC
D gene: NA
clone size: NA
J gene: TRBJ2-1
V gene: TRBV25-1

CDR3 protein: CASSEVLDGRPSVGAQYF
CDR3 DNA: TGTGCCAGCAGTGAGGTTCTCGATGGGCGCCCCTCCGTCGGGGCCCAGTACTTC
D gene: NA
clone size: NA
J gene: TRBJ2-5
V gene: TRBV2

CDR3 protein: CASSPGYSSSYEQYF
CDR3 DNA: TGTGCCAGCAGTCCGGGGTACTCGAGCTCCTACGAGCAGTACTTC
D gene: NA
clone size: NA
J gene: TRBJ2-7
V gene: TRBV28

CDR3 protein: CASSLRQGGEKLFF
CDR3 DNA: TGTGCCAGCAGCCTTCGACAGGGGGGCGAAAAACTGTTTTTT
D gene: TRBD1
clone size: NA
J gene: TRBJ1-4
V gene: TRBV7-9

CDR3 protein: CASSYDTGNEQFF
CDR3 DNA: TGCGCCAGCAGTTATGATACGGGTAATGAGCAGTTCTTC
D gene: NA
clone size: NA
J gene: TRBJ2-1
V gene: TRBV5-1

CDR3 protein: CASSLDSHTGELFF
CDR3 DNA: TGTGCCAGCAGCCTCGACTCTCACACCGGGGAGCTGTTTTTT
D gene: NA
clone size: NA
J gene: TRBJ2-2
V gene: TRBV13

CDR3 protein: CASSLMETGLEELFF
CDR3 DNA: TGTGCCAGCAGCTTAATGGAGACAGGGTTGGAGGAGCTGTTTTTT
D gene: TRBD1
clone size: NA
J gene: TRBJ2-2
V gene: TRBV7-8

CDR3 protein: CASSGRDRGNNQPQHF
CDR3 DNA: TGCGCCAGCAGTGGTCGGGACAGGGGAAACAATCAGCCCCAGCATTTT
D gene: TRBD1
clone size: NA
J gene: TRBJ1-5
V gene: TRBV10-2

CDR3 protein: CASTNVAGEQYF
CDR3 DNA: TGTGCCAGCACCAATGTTGCAGGCGAGCAGTACTTC
D gene: NA
clone size: NA
J gene: TRBJ2-7
V gene: TRBV27

CDR3 protein: CASSLFGTNEKLFF
CDR3 DNA: TGTGCCAGCAGCTTATTTGGGACAAATGAAAAACTGTTTTTT
D gene: NA
clone size: once
J gene: TRBJ1-4
V gene: TRBV7-6

CDR3 protein: CASIGTRGGDTEAFF
CDR3 DNA: TGTGCCAGCATAGGGACCCGGGGGGGGGACACTGAAGCTTTCTTT
D gene: NA
clone size: NA
J gene: TRBJ1-1
V gene: TRBV6-6

CDR3 protein: CASSYGTSGLPYNEQFF
CDR3 DNA: TGTGCCAGCAGCTATGGGACTAGCGGTCTACCTTACAATGAGCAGTTCTTC
D gene: TRBD2
clone size: NA
J gene: TRBJ2-1
V gene: TRBV7-9

CDR3 protein: CASRRQGSAYNEQFF
CDR3 DNA: TGTGCCAGCAGAAGACAGGGGAGCGCCTACAATGAGCAGTTCTTC
D gene: TRBD1
clone size: NA
J gene: TRBJ2-1
V gene: TRBV2

CDR3 protein: CASRAGTGGNYGYTF
CDR3 DNA: TGTGCCAGCAGGGCCGGGACAGGGGGAAATTATGGCTACACCTTC
D gene: TRBD1
clone size: few
J gene: TRBJ1-2
V gene: TRBV6-5

CDR3 protein: CASSPSDRETGTDTQYF
CDR3 DNA: TGTGCCAGCTCACCCAGTGATAGGGAAACGGGGACAGATACGCAGTATTTT
D gene: NA
clone size: NA
J gene: TRBJ2-3
V gene: TRBV18

CDR3 protein: CASSVIPAGANTGELFF
CDR3 DNA: TGTGCCAGCAGCGTAATTCCAGCGGGGGCGAACACCGGGGAGCTGTTTTTT
D gene: TRBD2
clone size: NA
J gene: TRBJ2-2
V gene: TRBV9

CDR3 protein: CASSLAGDFYGYTF
CDR3 DNA: TGTGCCAGCAGCTTAGCGGGGGACTTCTATGGCTACACCTTC
D gene: NA
clone size: once
J gene: TRBJ1-2
V gene: TRBV7-9

CDR3 protein: CASSPTGGNYGYTF
CDR3 DNA: TGTGCCAGCAGCCCGACAGGGGGCAACTATGGCTACACCTTC
D gene: TRBD1
clone size: NA
J gene: TRBJ1-2
V gene: TRBV5-6

CDR3 protein: CASSGAWGGSTDTQYF
CDR3 DNA: TGTGCCAGCAGCGGGGCATGGGGGGGCAGCACAGATACGCAGTATTTT
D gene: NA
clone size: NA
J gene: TRBJ2-3
V gene: TRBV5-4

CDR3 protein: CASSSFSGGANEQFF
CDR3 DNA: TGTGCCAGCAGCTCTTTTAGCGGGGGGGCGAACGAGCAGTTCTTC
D gene: TRBD2
clone size: NA
J gene: TRBJ2-1
V gene: TRBV5-5

CDR3 protein: CASSLTSGSTGELFF
CDR3 DNA: TGTGCCAGCAGCTTGACTAGCGGGAGCACCGGGGAGCTGTTTTTT
D gene: TRBD2
clone size: NA
J gene: TRBJ2-2
V gene: TRBV11-2

CDR3 protein: CASSRDRQREKLFF
CDR3 DNA: TGTGCCAGTAGTAGGGACAGACAGAGGGAAAAACTGTTTTTT
D gene: TRBD1
clone size: once
J gene: TRBJ1-4
V gene: TRBV19

CDR3 protein: CASSFGTGGVYEQYF
CDR3 DNA: TGTGCCAGCAGCTTCGGGACAGGGGGAGTTTACGAGCAGTACTTC
D gene: TRBD1
clone size: NA
J gene: TRBJ2-7
V gene: TRBV11-3

CDR3 protein: CASSIYGESSYNEQFF
CDR3 DNA: TGTGCCAGCAGTATCTACGGGGAAAGCTCCTACAATGAGCAGTTCTTC
D gene: NA
clone size: medium-sized
J gene: TRBJ2-1
V gene: TRBV7-9

CDR3 protein: CASSQWGGQPQHF
CDR3 DNA: TGTGCCAGCAGCCAATGGGGAGGCCAGCCCCAGCATTTT
D gene: NA
clone size: NA
J gene: TRBJ1-5
V gene: TRBV14

CDR3 protein: CASSGTKGQNYEQYF
CDR3 DNA: TGTGCCAGCAGTGGGACGAAGGGACAGAACTACGAGCAGTACTTC
D gene: TRBD1
clone size: NA
J gene: TRBJ2-7
V gene: TRBV2

CDR3 protein: CASSPGQGPSPLHF
CDR3 DNA: TGTGCCAGCAGCCCAGGACAGGGCCCCTCACCCCTCCACTTT
D gene: TRBD1
clone size: few
J gene: TRBJ1-6
V gene: TRBV11-2

CDR3 protein: CASSFPGPGNQPQHF
CDR3 DNA: TGTGCCAGCAGTTTCCCAGGGCCGGGCAATCAGCCCCAGCATTTT
D gene: NA
clone size: NA
J gene: TRBJ1-5
V gene: TRBV28

CDR3 protein: CASGPEFAFF
CDR3 DNA: TGTGCCAGCGGTCCGGAGTTCGCTTTCTTT
D gene: NA
clone size: NA
J gene: TRBJ1-1
V gene: TRBV19

CDR3 protein: CASSDLTGEEAFF
CDR3 DNA: TGCGCCAGCAGTGACTTGACAGGGGAGGAAGCTTTCTTT
D gene: TRBD1
clone size: NA
J gene: TRBJ1-1
V gene: TRBV10-2

CDR3 protein: CASSITSVSTDTQYF
CDR3 DNA: TGTGCCAGTAGTATAACGAGTGTTAGCACAGATACGCAGTATTTT
D gene: NA
clone size: NA
J gene: TRBJ2-3
V gene: TRBV19

CDR3 protein: CASSLGASGVQETQYF
CDR3 DNA: TGTGCCAGCAGCTTAGGAGCTAGCGGGGTACAAGAGACCCAGTACTTC
D gene: TRBD2
clone size: NA
J gene: TRBJ2-5
V gene: TRBV5-4